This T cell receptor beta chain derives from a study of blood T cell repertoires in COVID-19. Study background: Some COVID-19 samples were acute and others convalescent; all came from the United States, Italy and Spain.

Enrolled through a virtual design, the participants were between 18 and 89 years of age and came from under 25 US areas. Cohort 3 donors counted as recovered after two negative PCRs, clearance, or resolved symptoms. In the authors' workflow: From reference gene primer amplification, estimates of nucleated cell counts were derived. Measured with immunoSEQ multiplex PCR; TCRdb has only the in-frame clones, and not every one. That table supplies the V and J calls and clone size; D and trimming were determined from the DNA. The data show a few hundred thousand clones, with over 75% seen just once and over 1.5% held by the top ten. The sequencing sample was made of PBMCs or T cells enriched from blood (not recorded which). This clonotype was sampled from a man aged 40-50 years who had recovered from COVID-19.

The chain's CDR3 is CASVPGTGSAGELFF. The CDR3 DNA is TGTGCCAGCGTACCTGGGACAGGGAGCGCCGGGGAGCTGTTTTTT. The V and J genes are TRBV2 and TRBJ2-2, with 9 positions matching TRBD1. Germline V gene lookup returns CDR1 SNHLY and CDR2 FYNNEI. The CDR3 sequence is 15 residues long. The V and J ends lost 8 bases and 6 bases, in that order; junction bases with no gene match: 10. Variable domain in full (rest from reference TRBV2 and TRBJ2-2): EPEVTQTPSHQVTQMGQEVILRCVPISNHLYFYWYRQILGQKVEFLVSFYNNEISEKSEIFDDQFSVERPDGSNFTLKIRSTKLEDSAMYFCASVPGTGSAGELFFGEGSRLTVL.